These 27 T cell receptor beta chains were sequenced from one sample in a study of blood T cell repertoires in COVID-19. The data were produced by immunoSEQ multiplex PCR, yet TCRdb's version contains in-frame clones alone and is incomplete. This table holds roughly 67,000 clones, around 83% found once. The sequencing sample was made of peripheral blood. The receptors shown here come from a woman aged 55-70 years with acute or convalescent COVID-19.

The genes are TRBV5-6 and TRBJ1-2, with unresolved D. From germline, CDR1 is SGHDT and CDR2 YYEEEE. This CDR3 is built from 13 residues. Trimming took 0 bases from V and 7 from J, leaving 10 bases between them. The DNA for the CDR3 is TGTGCCAGCAGCTTGGTGGCGGGCTCTGGCTACACCTTC. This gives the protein CASSLVAGSGYTF.

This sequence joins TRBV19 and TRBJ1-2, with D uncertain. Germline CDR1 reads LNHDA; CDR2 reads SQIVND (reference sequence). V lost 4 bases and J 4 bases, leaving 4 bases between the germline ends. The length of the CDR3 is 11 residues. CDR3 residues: CASSRGYGYTF. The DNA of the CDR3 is TGTGCCAGTAGTAGAGGCTATGGCTACACCTTC.

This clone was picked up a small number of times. The CDR3 is CASSEALRQGSYTF. The CDR3 nucleotides are TGTGCCAGCAGTGAAGCGCTTCGGCAGGGTAGCTACACCTTC. This chain connects TRBV2 to TRBJ1-2; a possible D gene is TRBD1 (5 bases). The CDR3 is 14 amino acids. Trimming pared 0 bases from V and 9 bases from J, leaving 14 bases between. Germline CDR1 is SNHLY and CDR2 is FYNNEI. The variable domain in full, with the rest retrieved from reference TRBV2 and TRBJ1-2, is EPEVTQTPSHQVTQMGQEVILRCVPISNHLYFYWYRQILGQKVEFLVSFYNNEISEKSEIFDDQFSVERPDGSNFTLKIRSTKLEDSAMYFCASSEALRQGSYTFGSGTRLTVV.

Here the CDR3 reads CASSFGGFLDEQFF. The CDR3 DNA sequence: TGTGCCAGCAGCTTCGGGGGATTTTTGGATGAGCAGTTCTTC. This chain joins TRBV7-3 and TRBJ2-1; D is perhaps TRBD2 (6 bases). This CDR3 region has 14 residues. V was trimmed by 3 bases and J by 8 bases, leaving 14 bases between them. The germline gives CDR1 SGHTA, CDR2 FQGTGA.

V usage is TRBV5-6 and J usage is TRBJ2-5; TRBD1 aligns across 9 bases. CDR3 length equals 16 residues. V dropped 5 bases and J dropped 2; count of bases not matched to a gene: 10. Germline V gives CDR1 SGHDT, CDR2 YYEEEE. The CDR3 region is CASRRQGGDWQETQYF. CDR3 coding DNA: TGTGCCAGCAGAAGACAGGGGGGAGATTGGCAAGAGACCCAGTACTTC.

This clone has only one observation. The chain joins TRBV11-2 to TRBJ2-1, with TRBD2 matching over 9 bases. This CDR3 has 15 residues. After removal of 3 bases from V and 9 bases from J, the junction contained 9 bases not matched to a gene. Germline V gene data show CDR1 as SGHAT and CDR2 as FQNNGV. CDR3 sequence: CASSFPGGGAGEQFF. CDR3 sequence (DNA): TGTGCCAGCAGCTTTCCAGGCGGGGGGGCAGGTGAGCAGTTCTTC.

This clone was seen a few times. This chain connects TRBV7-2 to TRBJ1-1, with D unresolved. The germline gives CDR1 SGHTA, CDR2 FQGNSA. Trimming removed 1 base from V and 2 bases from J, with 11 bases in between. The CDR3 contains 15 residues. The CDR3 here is CASSLDSGYNTEAFF. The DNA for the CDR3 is TGTGCCAGCAGCTTAGACTCGGGATACAACACTGAAGCTTTCTTT.

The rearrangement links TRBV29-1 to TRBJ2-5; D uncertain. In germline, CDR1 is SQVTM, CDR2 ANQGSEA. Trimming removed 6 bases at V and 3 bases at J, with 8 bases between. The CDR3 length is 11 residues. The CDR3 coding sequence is TGCAGCGTCCCAGTCAAAGAGACCCAGTACTTC. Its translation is CSVPVKETQYF.

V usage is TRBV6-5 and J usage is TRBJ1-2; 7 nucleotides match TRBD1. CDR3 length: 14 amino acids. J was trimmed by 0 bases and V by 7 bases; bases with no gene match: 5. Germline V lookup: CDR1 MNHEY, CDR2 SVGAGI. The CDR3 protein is CASKDRDPNYGYTF. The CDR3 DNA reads TGTGCCAGCAAAGACAGGGATCCTAACTATGGCTACACCTTC.

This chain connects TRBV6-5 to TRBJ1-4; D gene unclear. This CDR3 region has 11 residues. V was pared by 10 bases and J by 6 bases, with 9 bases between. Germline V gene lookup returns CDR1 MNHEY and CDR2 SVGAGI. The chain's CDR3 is CATRGYEKLFF. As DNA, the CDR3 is TGTGCCACCCGGGGTTATGAAAAACTGTTTTTT.

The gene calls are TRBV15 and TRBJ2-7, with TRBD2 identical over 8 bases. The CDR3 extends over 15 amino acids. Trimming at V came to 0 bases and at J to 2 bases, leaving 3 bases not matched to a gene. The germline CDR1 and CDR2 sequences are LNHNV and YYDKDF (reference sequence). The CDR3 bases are TGTGCCACCAGCAGAGATCCGGGGGGGACCTACGAGCAGTACTTC. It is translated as CATSRDPGGTYEQYF.

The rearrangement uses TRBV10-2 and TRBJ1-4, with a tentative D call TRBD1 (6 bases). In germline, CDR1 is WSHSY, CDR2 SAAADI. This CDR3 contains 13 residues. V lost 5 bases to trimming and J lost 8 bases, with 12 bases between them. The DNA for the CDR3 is TGCGCCAGCAGTTACTCAGGGGTCGAAAAACTGTTTTTT. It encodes CASSYSGVEKLFF.

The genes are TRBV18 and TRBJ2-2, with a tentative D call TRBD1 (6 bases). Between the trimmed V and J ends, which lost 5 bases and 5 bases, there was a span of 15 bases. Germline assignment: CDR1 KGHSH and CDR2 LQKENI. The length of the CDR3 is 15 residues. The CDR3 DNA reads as TGTGCCAGCTCATCCAGGGGCAGGGAAACCGGGGAGCTGTTTTTT. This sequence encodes CASSSRGRETGELFF.

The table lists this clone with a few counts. The CDR3 region is CASSLGTSGGPRETQYF. CDR3 nucleotides: TGTGCCAGCAGCTTGGGGACTAGCGGGGGCCCCCGGGAGACCCAGTACTTC. The rearrangement uses TRBV7-2 and TRBJ2-5; 14 bases map to TRBD2. The V segment lost 3 bases and the J segment 5 bases; nucleotides outside the gene matches: 8. CDR1 is SGHTA, CDR2 FQGNSA, per germline. The CDR3 contains 17 residues.

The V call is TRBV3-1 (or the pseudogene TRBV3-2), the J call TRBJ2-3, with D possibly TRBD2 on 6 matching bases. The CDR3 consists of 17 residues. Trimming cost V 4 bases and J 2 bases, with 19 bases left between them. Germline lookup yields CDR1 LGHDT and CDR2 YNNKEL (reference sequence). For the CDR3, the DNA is TGTGCCAGCAGCCCGGGACTGCGAGGTTTACACACAGATACGCAGTATTTT. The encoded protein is CASSPGLRGLHTDTQYF.

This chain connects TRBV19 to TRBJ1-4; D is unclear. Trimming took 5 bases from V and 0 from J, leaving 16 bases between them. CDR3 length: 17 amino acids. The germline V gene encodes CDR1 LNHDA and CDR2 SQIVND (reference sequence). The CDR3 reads CASSPRTPGTTNEKLFF. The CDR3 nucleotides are TGTGCCAGTAGTCCACGCACGCCGGGAACAACTAATGAAAAACTGTTTTTT.

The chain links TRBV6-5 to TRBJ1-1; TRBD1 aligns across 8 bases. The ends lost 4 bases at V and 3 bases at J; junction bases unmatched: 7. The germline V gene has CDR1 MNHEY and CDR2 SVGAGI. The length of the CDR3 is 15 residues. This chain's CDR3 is CASSFRQGMYTEAFF. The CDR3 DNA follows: TGTGCCAGCAGTTTCCGACAGGGGATGTACACTGAAGCTTTCTTT.

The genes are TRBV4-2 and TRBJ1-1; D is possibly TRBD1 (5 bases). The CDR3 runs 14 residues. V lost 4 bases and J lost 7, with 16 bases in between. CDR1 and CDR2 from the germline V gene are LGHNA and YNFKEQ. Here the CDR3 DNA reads TGTGCCAGCAGCCGGTCCTTAGGACAAAGTGAAGCTTTCTTT. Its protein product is CASSRSLGQSEAFF.

CDR3 region: CASSTLAGANTGELFF. The CDR3 coding sequence is TGTGCCAGTAGTACCTTAGCGGGGGCCAACACCGGGGAGCTGTTTTTT. The gene calls are TRBV19 and TRBJ2-2, with 9 bases aligning to TRBD2. CDR1 and CDR2 (germline): LNHDA, SQIVND (reference sequence). The ends lost 4 bases at V and 2 bases at J; junction bases unmatched: 5. This CDR3 comprises 16 residues.

The CDR3 is CASQQGNYGYTF. For the CDR3, the DNA is TGTGCCAGCCAACAGGGGAACTATGGCTACACCTTC. The V and J genes are TRBV2 and TRBJ1-2; TRBD1 matches 7 bases. V shed 8 bases, J shed 2 bases, and the junction held 2 bases outside the gene matches. From germline, CDR1 is SNHLY and CDR2 FYNNEI. This CDR3 comprises 12 residues.

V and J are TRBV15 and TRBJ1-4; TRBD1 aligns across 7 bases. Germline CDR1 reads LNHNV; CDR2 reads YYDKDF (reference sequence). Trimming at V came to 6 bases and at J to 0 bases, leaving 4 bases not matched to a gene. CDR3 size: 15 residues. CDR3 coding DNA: TGTGCCACCAGACAGGGGTCTGCAACTAATGAAAAACTGTTTTTT. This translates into CATRQGSATNEKLFF. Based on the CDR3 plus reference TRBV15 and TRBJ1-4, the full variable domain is DAMVIQNPRYQVTQFGKPVTLSCSQTLNHNVMYWYQQKSSQAPKLLFHYYDKDFNNEADTPDNFQSRRPNTSFCFLDIRSPGLGDTAMYLCATRQGSATNEKLFFGSGTQLSVL.

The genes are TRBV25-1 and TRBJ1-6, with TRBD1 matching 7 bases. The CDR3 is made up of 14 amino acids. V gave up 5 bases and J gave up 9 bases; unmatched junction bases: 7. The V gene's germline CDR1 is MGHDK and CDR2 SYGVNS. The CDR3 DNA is TGTGCCAGCAGTCTCGGACAGGTTTTTTCACCCCTCCACTTT. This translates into CASSLGQVFSPLHF.

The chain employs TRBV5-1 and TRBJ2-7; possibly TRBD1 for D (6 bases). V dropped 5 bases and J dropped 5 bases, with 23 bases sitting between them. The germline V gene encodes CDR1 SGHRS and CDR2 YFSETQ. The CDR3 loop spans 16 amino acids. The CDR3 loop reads CASSPGSAGELDEQYF. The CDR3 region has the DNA TGCGCCAGCAGTCCTGGGTCCGCAGGGGAATTGGACGAGCAGTACTTC. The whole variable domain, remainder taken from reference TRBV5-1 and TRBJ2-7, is KAGVTQTPRYLIKTRGQQVTLSCSPISGHRSVSWYQQTPGQGLQFLFEYFSETQRNKGNFPGRFSGRQFSNSRSEMNVSTLELGDSALYLCASSPGSAGELDEQYFGPGTRLTVT.

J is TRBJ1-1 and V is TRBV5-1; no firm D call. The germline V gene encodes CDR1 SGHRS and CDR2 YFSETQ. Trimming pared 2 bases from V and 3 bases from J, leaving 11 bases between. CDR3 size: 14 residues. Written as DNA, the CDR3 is TGCGCCAGCAGCTTCTCGGGTTGGGACACTGAAGCTTTCTTT. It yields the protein CASSFSGWDTEAFF.

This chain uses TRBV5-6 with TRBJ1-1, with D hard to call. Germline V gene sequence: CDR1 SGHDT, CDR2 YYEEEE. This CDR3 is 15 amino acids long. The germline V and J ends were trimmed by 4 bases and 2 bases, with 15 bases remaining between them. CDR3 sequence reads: CASSDFAGSNTEAFF. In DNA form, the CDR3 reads TGTGCCAGCAGCGATTTCGCTGGCAGTAACACTGAAGCTTTCTTT.

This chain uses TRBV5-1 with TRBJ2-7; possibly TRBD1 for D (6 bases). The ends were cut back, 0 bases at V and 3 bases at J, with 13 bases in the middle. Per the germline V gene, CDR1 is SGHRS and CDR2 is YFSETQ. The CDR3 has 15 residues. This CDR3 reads CASSLAGEVGYEQYF. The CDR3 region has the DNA TGCGCCAGCAGCTTGGCAGGGGAAGTTGGCTACGAGCAGTACTTC.

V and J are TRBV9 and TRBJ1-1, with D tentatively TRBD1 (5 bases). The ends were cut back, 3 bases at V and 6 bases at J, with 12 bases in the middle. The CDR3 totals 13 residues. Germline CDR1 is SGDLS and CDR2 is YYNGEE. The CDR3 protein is CASSELGGPEAFF. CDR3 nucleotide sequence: TGTGCCAGCAGCGAGCTGGGGGGACCTGAAGCTTTCTTT. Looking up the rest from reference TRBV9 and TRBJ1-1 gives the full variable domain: DSGVTQTPKHLITATGQRVTLRCSPRSGDLSVYWYQQSLDQGLQFLIQYYNGEERAKGNILERFSAQQFPDLHSELNLSSLELGDSALYFCASSELGGPEAFFGQGTRLTVV.